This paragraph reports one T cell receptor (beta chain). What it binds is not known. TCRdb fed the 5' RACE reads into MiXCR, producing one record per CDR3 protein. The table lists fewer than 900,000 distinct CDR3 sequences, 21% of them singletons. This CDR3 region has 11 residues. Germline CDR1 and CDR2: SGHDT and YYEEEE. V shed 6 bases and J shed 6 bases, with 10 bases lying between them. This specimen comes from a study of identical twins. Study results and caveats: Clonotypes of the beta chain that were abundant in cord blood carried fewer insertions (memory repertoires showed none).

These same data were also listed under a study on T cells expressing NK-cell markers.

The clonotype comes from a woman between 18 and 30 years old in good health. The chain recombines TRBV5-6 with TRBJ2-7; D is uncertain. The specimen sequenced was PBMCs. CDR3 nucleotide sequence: TGTGCCAGCAAAGGGTGGGGCGAGCAGTACTTC. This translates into CASKGWGEQYF.